The source of this TCR beta chain is a study of beta chain features in type 1 diabetes. Study-level results: Type 1 diabetes patients had moderately but significantly shorter TCRB CDR3s in all four CD4+ subsets. It was not settled here whether HLA type affects TCRB rearrangement.

Trimming stripped 5 bases from V and 7 bases from J, with 18 bases between. There are 14 residues in the CDR3. Germline CDR1 is SQVTM and CDR2 is ANQGSEA. Expressed TCRB transcripts got sequenced, as all isolated RNA was reverse transcribed. The protocol was immunoSEQ multiplex PCR, while the TCRdb copy is restricted to in-frame clones and leaves out a portion. This table has roughly 330,000 clones, approximately 15% appearing once. As for this clone: As yet, its antigen is unknown.

Researchers reported sorting CD4+ naive, central memory, regulatory and stem cell-like memory cells via CD45RO/CCR7/CD25/CD127/CD95/CD27. The sequenced material came from naive CD4+ T cells from blood. This chain connects TRBV29-1 to TRBJ2-1; D perhaps matches TRBD2 (6 bases). The receptor was derived from a woman under 30 with type 1 diabetes. CDR3 sequence reads: CSVHGGSVRNEQFF. The CDR3 nucleotides are TGCAGCGTTCACGGGGGATCGGTAAGAAATGAGCAGTTCTTC.